Shown below are 4 T cell receptor beta chains from a single sample sequenced in a study of PD-L1 blockade in urothelial cancer. Some clones are missing from TCRdb's copy, which holds only in-frame ones; the method was immunoSEQ multiplex PCR. The table records 70,000 to 75,000 clones, approximately 81% of them present only once. Sequenced here: PBMCs, sampled around atezolizumab (anti-PD-L1) treatment. The origin of the receptors is a man aged 65 to 85 with urothelial cancer.

This chain links TRBV6-1 with TRBJ1-5; D call uncertain. Germline CDR1 MNHNS, CDR2 SASEGT. There are 13 residues in the CDR3. V lost 6 bases, J lost 3 bases, and 9 bases lay in between. The CDR3 DNA reads TGTGCCAGCAGACAAGTGAACAATCAGCCCCAGCATTTT. Translated, it gives CASRQVNNQPQHF.

The genes are TRBV28 and TRBJ2-1, with TRBD2 matching over 8 bases. This CDR3 has 15 residues. Germline-derived CDR1 and CDR2 are MDHEN and SYDVKM. The V gene end was trimmed by 3 bases and the J gene end by 7 bases; junction bases not matched to a gene: 8. CDR3 in DNA: TGTGCCAGCAGTTTCTCAGCGGGGGTAGCTAATGAGCAGTTCTTC. This gives the protein CASSFSAGVANEQFF.

The CDR3 loop reads CASSSGQKYTDTQYF. Written as DNA, the CDR3 is TGTGCCAGCAGCTCGGGACAGAAGTACACAGATACGCAGTATTTT. The V gene is TRBV28, the J gene TRBJ2-3; 7 positions agree with TRBD1. With V trimmed by 6 bases and J by 2 bases, 8 bases remained unmatched. The CDR3 runs 15 residues. Germline CDR1 MDHEN, CDR2 SYDVKM.

The chain couples TRBV10-1 to TRBJ2-1; D is perhaps TRBD1 (6 bases). The germline gives CDR1 WNHNN, CDR2 SYGVQD (reference sequence). The CDR3 runs to 13 residues. V was trimmed by 3 bases and J by 10 bases, leaving 13 bases between them. CDR3 in DNA: TGCGCCAGCAGTGACAGGGGAGTCGACGAGCAGTTCTTC. Protein sequence: CASSDRGVDEQFF.